This T cell receptor beta chain appears in the sequencing data of a study of beta chain features in type 1 diabetes. As every portion of the isolated RNA was reverse transcribed, the sequencing read expressed TCRB transcripts. The method was immunoSEQ multiplex PCR; TCRdb's version includes in-frame clones alone and lacks a portion of them. The sample includes under 450,000 clones, approximately 13% of them seen just once. Whole-study results and caveats: All four CD4+ subsets of Type 1 diabetes patients contained TCRB CDR3s that were moderately but significantly shorter. Patients with type 1 diabetes carried fewer insertions and had more deletions at their VDJ junctions.

To note about this clone: Its specificity is not known.

The germline CDR1 and CDR2 sequences are MNHEY and SMNVEV (reference sequence). The CDR3 is 14 residues long. V was shortened by 6 bases and J by 5 bases, with 11 bases between the two germline ends. The sequenced sample consisted of naive CD4+ T cells from blood. The chain recombines TRBV27 with TRBJ1-6, with D hard to call. This TCR was sampled from a man in his thirties or forties in good health. In DNA, the CDR3 is TGTGCCAGCAGCTTTGAGACCGATAATTCACCCCTCCACTTT. Encoded protein: CASSFETDNSPLHF.